This passage covers 9 T cell receptor beta chains from one sample sequenced in a study of metastatic and nonmetastatic thyroid tumors (dated by TCRdb to 2018 to 2020). Receptor libraries were prepared by PCR. The reads were generated on an Illumina HiSeq 4000. TCRdb's own reprocessing of the public reads used fastp at Q25 and MiXCR and kept productive beta chains. This sample is represented by about 25,000 clones; about 20% of them were singletons. 25% to 30% of the sample is taken by the ten largest. No patient had received any treatment before thyroid surgery. Input material: blood. The source is a male donor with papillary thyroid cancer or a benign thyroid nodule (not recorded which). Some clones in this sample may be carry-over from other donors' samples.

The CDR3 bases are TGCGCCAGCAGCCAAGAACAGGCAACTAACTATGGCTACACCTTC. It yields the protein CASSQEQATNYGYTF. V and J are TRBV4-1 and TRBJ1-2; weak D call: TRBD1 (5 bases). Germline V lookup: CDR1 MGHRA, CDR2 YSYEKL. Between the trimmed V and J ends, which lost 0 bases and 0 bases, there was a span of 8 bases. The CDR3 consists of 15 residues.

In this sample, this clone turned up many times. This chain joins TRBV18 and TRBJ2-5; no reliable D call. Per the germline V gene, CDR1 is KGHSH and CDR2 is LQKENI. This CDR3 has 12 residues. Between the trimmed V and J ends, which lost 3 bases and 8 bases, there was a span of 10 bases. DNA for the CDR3: TGTGCCAGCTCACCCCCCGAGCGTACCCAGTACTTC. Translated, it gives CASSPPERTQYF. Full variable domain (remainder filled in from reference TRBV18 and TRBJ2-5): NAGVMQNPRHLVRRRGQEARLRCSPMKGHSHVYWYRQLPEEGLKFMVYLQKENIIDESGMPKERFSAEFPKEGPSILRIQQVVRGDSAAYFCASSPPERTQYFGPGTRLLVL.

The chain's CDR3 is CASSWTSKNIQYF. The CDR3 bases are TGTGCCAGCAGCTGGACGTCTAAAAACATTCAGTACTTC. The rearrangement joins TRBV9 to TRBJ2-4; D is uncertain. Germline CDR1 is SGDLS and CDR2 is YYNGEE. The CDR3 is 13 amino acids. V lost 4 bases and J lost 4, with 9 bases in between.

The V and J genes are TRBV4-1 and TRBJ1-4; a weak D match, TRBD1 (5 bases). This CDR3 region has 15 residues. Germline V gene lookup returns CDR1 MGHRA and CDR2 YSYEKL. Between the trimmed V and J ends, which lost 1 base and 2 bases, there was a span of 8 bases. The CDR3 reads CASSQATATNEKLFF. CDR3 DNA sequence: TGCGCCAGCAGCCAAGCGACAGCTACTAATGAAAAACTGTTTTTT.

This clone has at least ten counts. V and J are TRBV28 and TRBJ1-3; D might be TRBD1 (6 bases). This CDR3 spans 15 amino acids. Trimming took 6 bases from V and 1 from J, leaving 13 bases between them. Germline lookup yields CDR1 MDHEN and CDR2 SYDVKM. The CDR3 loop reads CASRRSGASGNTIYF. The CDR3 nucleotides read TGTGCCAGCAGAAGATCAGGGGCTTCTGGAAACACCATATATTTT.

Ten or more counts support this clone. J is TRBJ2-5 and V is TRBV11-3; D may be TRBD2 (7 bases). CDR1 and CDR2 from the germline V gene are SGHNT and YENEEA. The CDR3 sequence is 14 residues long. V was pared by 6 bases and J by 5 bases, with 16 bases between. CDR3 loop: CASSRPGEGETQYF. CDR3 nucleotide sequence: TGTGCCAGCAGTCGGCCAGGGGAGGGCGAGACCCAGTACTTC.

This clone has more than one count but fewer than ten. A single base separates this from a much larger clone, so it may be a read error. This rearrangement joins TRBV7-6 to TRBJ1-1; 8 bases are a match to TRBD1. The CDR3 is 16 amino acids. CDR1 and CDR2 (germline): SGHVS, FNYEAQ. V shed 5 bases and J 0 bases; nucleotides not matched to a gene: 8. CDR3 DNA sequence: TGTGCCAGCAGCACCAGGACAGGGTCTCTGAACACTGAAGCTTTCTTT. Translating it yields CASSTRTGSLNTEAFF.

The table lists this clone with many counts. The chain employs TRBV5-1 and TRBJ1-6; D call uncertain. With 4 bases removed from V and 4 bases from J, the gap between germline ends came to 15 bases. Per the germline V gene, CDR1 is SGHRS and CDR2 is YFSETQ. This CDR3 comprises 16 residues. DNA for the CDR3: TGCGCCAGCAGCCCCACCGAACAGTTGTATAATTCACCCCTCCACTTT. Its translation is CASSPTEQLYNSPLHF.

This clone showed up many times. This rearrangement joins TRBV12-3 or TRBV12-4 to TRBJ1-2; 9 bases line up with TRBD1. Trimming took 6 bases from V and 6 from J; bases not matched to a gene: 8. There are 14 residues in the CDR3. This chain's CDR3 is CASRRTGESHGYTF. CDR3 bases: TGTGCCAGCAGAAGGACAGGGGAATCGCATGGCTACACCTTC.